This T cell receptor beta chain was identified in a study of blood T cell repertoires in COVID-19 (dated by TCRdb to the early 2020s). General notes on the study: Samples covering the acute and convalescent phases of COVID-19 were provided by collaborators in the United States, Italy and Spain. The repertoires were released in a freely available public database meant as a resource for research on the immune response to SARS-CoV-2. Where available, HLA class I and class II types were obtained from metadata supplied by the sample provider rather than from assay-based typing. The material from the prospective study consisted of cDNA or gDNA derived from T cells, B-cell-depleted T cells, or PBMCs. Sample metadata almost always included a de-identified subject ID, COVID-19 status, age in years and sex. Samples came from the ongoing ImmuneRACE study (first 160 participants) plus 1,254 subjects from 6 global collaborators. The dataset comprised deeply sampled blood TCRbeta repertoires from subjects exposed to, actively infected with, or recovered from COVID-19. The study at large found these results: The amount of clinical and demographic metadata varied by source and participant and was provided uncurated.

The germline V end is reduced by 5 bases and the J end by 3 bases; junction bases left unmatched: 8. CDR1 and CDR2 are read off the germline V gene as SGHTA and FQGNSA. The CDR3 runs 15 residues from the cysteine to the phenylalanine. The retained sequence is limited to the CDR3, 45 bases, with the frame set at the first base. Regarding this clone: No antigen is known for it. It has no much larger one-base neighbor in the sample; base qualities were not kept.

The collaborating institutions used their own protocols to collect whole blood in K2EDTA tubes. For TCRbeta analysis, collaborators shipped samples as frozen whole blood, isolated PBMCs, or DNA extracted from either of those sample types. The immunoSEQ Assay, a bias-controlled multiplex PCR, was used to amplify TCRbeta CDR3 regions from genomic DNA. Under the source paper's analysis protocol: Within the assay, amplification of reference gene primers was used to estimate how many nucleated cells each sample contained. To quantify the absolute abundance of each unique TCRbeta CDR3 rearrangement, sequence reads were collapsed and filtered. Productive Simpson clonality was computed per sample as the square root of Simpson's diversity index over productive rearrangements. The source is immuneACCESS, and TCRdb retained only in-frame sequences with V and J called. Part of the clones is not carried over; for the studies checked, unresolved V genes explain less than half of this, and the remainder is unexplained. For V, J and clone size, that table is used; D and trimming come from the DNA. The sample yields around 280,000 clones; approximately 86% were counted once. The ten largest clones take up 1.3% of the sample.

The chain is encoded by TRBV7-2 joined to TRBJ1-2; TRBD1 agrees with 8 junctional bases. This TCR was recovered from a man between 65 and 80 years old with acute or convalescent COVID-19. Sequenced sample: peripheral blood. The DNA sequence is given as TGTGCCAGCAGCCGGGACAGGCTGTCGTACTATGGCTACACCTTC. Its protein is CASSRDRLSYYGYTF.